The 25 T cell receptor beta chains reported below all come from one sample, sequenced in a study of blood T cell repertoires in COVID-19. Measured with immunoSEQ multiplex PCR; TCRdb has only the in-frame clones, and not every one. Among approximately 230,000 clones, 70% to 90% were seen once, and the ten largest hold over 1.3%. The sample was peripheral blood. The receptors stem from a man older than 75 with acute or convalescent COVID-19.

The rearrangement links TRBV5-1 to TRBJ2-7; 8 nucleotides match TRBD1. CDR3 length: 13 amino acids. Germline lookup yields CDR1 SGHRS and CDR2 YFSETQ. The ends lost 3 bases at V and 4 bases at J; junction bases unmatched: 3. CDR3 bases: TGCGCCAGCAGCTCACGACAGGGGTACGAGCAGTACTTC. It yields the protein CASSSRQGYEQYF.

Points on this clone: Other DNA sequences from this sample encode an identical CDR3 as well. The rearrangement links TRBV7-2 to TRBJ2-3; TRBD2 aligns across 10 bases. Germline CDR1 is SGHTA and CDR2 is FQGNSA. V trimming: 1 base; J trimming: 2 bases; junction bases outside the gene matches: 3. The CDR3 consists of 16 residues. CDR3 nucleotides: TGTGCCAGCAGCTTAGTAGCGGGGGGCTCCACAGATACGCAGTATTTT. Translating it yields CASSLVAGGSTDTQYF.

The V call is TRBV28, the J call TRBJ1-1; no clear D gene. The CDR3 totals 13 residues. V was pared by 3 bases and J by 4 bases, with 9 bases between. From germline, CDR1 is MDHEN and CDR2 SYDVKM. Here the CDR3 reads CASSFRGVTEAFF. CDR3 bases: TGTGCCAGCAGTTTTCGGGGAGTCACTGAAGCTTTCTTT. The full variable domain, completed using reference TRBV28 and TRBJ1-1, is DVKVTQSSRYLVKRTGEKVFLECVQDMDHENMFWYRQDPGLGLRLIYFSYDVKMKEKGDIPEGYSVSREKKERFSLILESASTNQTSMYLCASSFRGVTEAFFGQGTRLTVV.

This chain uses TRBV7-2 with TRBJ2-5, with 15 bases that match TRBD2. The V gene end was trimmed by 3 bases and the J gene end by 4 bases; junction bases not matched to a gene: 3. The CDR3 length is 16 residues. The germline V gene encodes CDR1 SGHTA and CDR2 FQGNSA. CDR3 DNA sequence: TGTGCCAGCAGCTTCCAGGGACTAGCGGGAGGAGAGACCCAGTACTTC. This translates into CASSFQGLAGGETQYF.

CDR3 in amino acids: CASSTDRSSGYTF. DNA of the CDR3: TGTGCCAGCAGCACGGACAGGAGCAGCGGCTACACCTTC. The chain links TRBV5-4 to TRBJ1-2; TRBD1 agrees at 7 bases. V was pared by 4 bases and J by 8 bases, with 8 bases of the junction left unmatched. Per germline, CDR1 SGHNT and CDR2 YYREEE (reference sequence). The CDR3 loop spans 13 amino acids.

The chain employs TRBV18 and TRBJ1-1; 8 bases are a match to TRBD1. Germline V lookup: CDR1 KGHSH, CDR2 LQKENI. Germline trimming cut 3 bases from V and 0 bases from J; bases unmatched to any gene: 6. This CDR3 region has 16 residues. CDR3: CASSPSWTGMNTEAFF. In nucleotides, the CDR3 is TGTGCCAGCTCACCGTCGTGGACAGGGATGAACACTGAAGCTTTCTTT.

The chain uses TRBV7-2 and TRBJ1-1; TRBD1 matches at 9 bases. The germline gives CDR1 SGHTA, CDR2 FQGNSA. This CDR3 spans 14 amino acids. V dropped 5 bases and J dropped 5; count of bases not matched to a gene: 6. The CDR3 here is CASSRDRDTTEAFF. The CDR3 DNA sequence: TGTGCCAGCAGCCGGGACAGGGATACGACTGAAGCTTTCTTT.

The V call is TRBV27, the J call TRBJ1-5, with TRBD1 matching over 7 bases. With V trimmed by 3 bases and J by 9 bases, 5 bases remained unmatched. This CDR3 is built from 13 residues. Germline V gene sequence: CDR1 MNHEY, CDR2 SMNVEV (reference sequence). CDR3 loop: CASSFDRAMPQHF. Here the CDR3 DNA reads TGTGCCAGCAGTTTCGACAGGGCTATGCCCCAGCATTTT.

This clone was seen a few times. The gene calls are TRBV6-5 and TRBJ1-4; 10 nucleotides match TRBD1. CDR1 is MNHEY and CDR2 is SVGAGI in the germline V gene. The ends lost 7 bases at V and 7 bases at J; junction bases unmatched: 6. The CDR3 consists of 14 residues. CDR3 region: CASTLTGGFEKLFF. The CDR3 DNA reads TGTGCCAGCACCTTGACAGGGGGCTTTGAAAAACTGTTTTTT.

This sequence joins TRBV27 and TRBJ1-6, with 9 bases fitting TRBD1. The CDR3 has 14 residues. With 3 bases clipped from V and 10 bases from J, the junction kept 4 bases outside the gene matches. Germline V gene data show CDR1 as MNHEY and CDR2 as SMNVEV (reference sequence). The CDR3, as DNA: TGTGCCAGCAGTTTCGGGACAGGGTGGTCACCCCTCCACTTT. Translation: CASSFGTGWSPLHF.

This rearrangement joins TRBV29-1 to TRBJ1-1; 7 bases are shared with TRBD1. CDR1 is SQVTM and CDR2 is ANQGSEA in the germline V gene. This CDR3 contains 14 residues. The V and J ends lost 6 bases and 2 bases, in that order; junction bases with no gene match: 9. The CDR3: CSVSQGGRNTEAFF. CDR3 DNA sequence: TGCAGCGTCTCTCAGGGGGGCAGAAACACTGAAGCTTTCTTT. Complete variable domain (other parts from reference TRBV29-1 and TRBJ1-1): SAVISQKPSRDICQRGTSLTIQCQVDSQVTMMFWYRQQPGQSLTLIATANQGSEATYESGFVIDKFPISRPNLTFSTLTVSNMSPEDSSIYLCSVSQGGRNTEAFFGQGTRLTVV.

The rearrangement links TRBV29-1 to TRBJ1-3, with a tentative D call TRBD1 (5 bases). Germline V lookup: CDR1 SQVTM, CDR2 ANQGSEA. The CDR3 loop spans 14 amino acids. V was clipped by 3 bases and J by 2 bases, with 11 bases between them. This CDR3 is CSVDGSGAGNTIYF. The CDR3 DNA reads as TGCAGCGTTGACGGTTCGGGGGCTGGAAACACCATATATTTT.

This chain links TRBV7-2 with TRBJ2-2; 9 bases line up with TRBD1. The CDR3 covers 17 residues. Looked up from germline, CDR1 is SGHTA and CDR2 is FQGNSA. V was clipped by 5 bases and J by 5 bases; unmatched bases: 12. The CDR3 DNA reads as TGTGCCAGCAGCCAGGGACAGGGAGGAACACGTACCGGGGAGCTGTTTTTT. This codes for CASSQGQGGTRTGELFF.

V and J are TRBV18 and TRBJ1-1; maybe TRBD1 (5 bases). The CDR3 is 15 amino acids. V lost 0 bases to trimming and J lost 11 bases, with 19 bases between them. Germline V CDR1 and CDR2: KGHSH, LQKENI. The CDR3 DNA reads TGTGCCAGCTCACCACCGGGGCAGGGAACCAGGAAGGCTTTCTTT. Translated: CASSPPGQGTRKAFF.

The chain recombines TRBV9 with TRBJ2-7; possibly TRBD1 for D (6 bases). Trimming stripped 0 bases from V and 1 base from J, with 11 bases between. Per germline, CDR1 SGDLS and CDR2 YYNGEE. The CDR3 consists of 15 residues. As DNA, the CDR3 is TGTGCCAGCAGCGTAGCTGAGGGGGATTCCTACGAGCAGTACTTC. It translates to CASSVAEGDSYEQYF. Filled out from reference TRBV9 and TRBJ2-7, the complete variable domain reads DSGVTQTPKHLITATGQRVTLRCSPRSGDLSVYWYQQSLDQGLQFLIQYYNGEERAKGNILERFSAQQFPDLHSELNLSSLELGDSALYFCASSVAEGDSYEQYFGPGTRLTVT.

This rearrangement joins TRBV2 to TRBJ2-7; D is perhaps TRBD1 (6 bases). Trimming took off 4 bases at V and 2 bases at J, with 15 bases between the two ends. Germline V lookup: CDR1 SNHLY, CDR2 FYNNEI. The CDR3 runs to 15 residues. Here the CDR3 DNA reads TGTGCCAGCAGTGGCCCTGGGGGCGGCCCCTACGAGCAGTACTTC. It specifies CASSGPGGGPYEQYF.

The chain uses TRBV18 and TRBJ1-5; the match to TRBD1 covers 8 bases. The CDR3 consists of 15 residues. CDR1 KGHSH and CDR2 LQKENI come from the germline V gene. V shed 3 bases and J 4 bases; nucleotides not matched to a gene: 5. The CDR3 is CASSPSDRVNQPQHF. The CDR3 DNA reads TGTGCCAGCTCACCTTCGGACAGGGTAAATCAGCCCCAGCATTTT. Full variable domain (remainder filled in from reference TRBV18 and TRBJ1-5): NAGVMQNPRHLVRRRGQEARLRCSPMKGHSHVYWYRQLPEEGLKFMVYLQKENIIDESGMPKERFSAEFPKEGPSILRIQQVVRGDSAAYFCASSPSDRVNQPQHFGDGTRLSIL.

This clone is a singleton in its sample. This rearrangement joins TRBV7-2 to TRBJ1-6; the D gene is possibly TRBD1 (5 bases). The length of the CDR3 is 14 residues. V was cut by 3 bases and J by 7 bases, with 10 bases left in between. Germline V lookup: CDR1 SGHTA, CDR2 FQGNSA. The CDR3 DNA follows: TGTGCCAGCAGCTTCTATAACAGGAATTCACCCCTCCACTTT. It yields the protein CASSFYNRNSPLHF. The full variable domain, with the rest looked up from reference TRBV7-2 and TRBJ1-6, is GAGVSQSPSNKVTEKGKDVELRCDPISGHTALYWYRQSLGQGLEFLIYFQGNSAPDKSGLPSDRFSAERTGGSVSTLTIQRTQQEDSAVYLCASSFYNRNSPLHFGNGTRLTVT.

The rearrangement links TRBV5-1 to TRBJ1-6; TRBD1 agrees at 8 bases. V lost 4 bases to trimming and J lost 6 bases; unmatched junction nucleotides: 6. The CDR3 has 15 residues. Germline CDR1 and CDR2: SGHRS and YFSETQ. CDR3 in amino acids: CASSTGQGLNSPLHF. Written as DNA, the CDR3 is TGCGCCAGCAGCACCGGACAGGGACTTAATTCACCCCTCCACTTT.

The chain has TRBV7-3 and TRBJ2-7; 7 bases align to TRBD1. The junction had 3 bases not matched to a gene; V was cut back by 4 bases and J by 0 bases. CDR1 and CDR2 (germline): SGHTA, FQGTGA. There are 14 residues in the CDR3. The CDR3, as DNA: TGTGCCAGCAGCTCGGACAGGTCCTCCTACGAGCAGTACTTC. This gives the protein CASSSDRSSYEQYF.

The chain is built from TRBV5-1 and TRBJ2-7; 7 nucleotides agree with TRBD1. CDR1 and CDR2 (germline): SGHRS, YFSETQ. V shed 4 bases, J shed 2 bases, and the junction held 9 bases outside the gene matches. The CDR3 has 15 residues. In DNA, the CDR3 is TGCGCCAGCAGCACCTCCTGGGACAGAGCCTACGAGCAGTACTTC. Translating gives CASSTSWDRAYEQYF.

The chain uses TRBV4-2 and TRBJ2-3; 7 bases are shared with TRBD1. CDR1 and CDR2 (germline): LGHNA, YNFKEQ. V gave up 0 bases and J gave up 4 bases; unmatched junction bases: 4. The CDR3 has 15 residues. The CDR3 is CASSQETGMADTQYF. The CDR3 DNA reads as TGTGCCAGCAGCCAAGAGACAGGGATGGCAGATACGCAGTATTTT.

The CDR3 DNA follows: TGTGCCAGCAGCCCCCACGCGGGCACCGGGGAGCTGTTTTTT. Translating it yields CASSPHAGTGELFF. J is TRBJ2-2 and V is TRBV7-2; perhaps TRBD2 as D (5 bases). The CDR3 contains 14 residues. Germline-derived CDR1 and CDR2 are SGHTA and FQGNSA. V was pared by 5 bases and J by 4 bases, with 11 bases between.

The chain joins TRBV2 to TRBJ1-2; 7 positions match TRBD1. Trimming removed 3 bases from V and 8 bases from J; junction bases left unmatched: 9. Germline loops: CDR1 SNHLY, CDR2 FYNNEI. There are 14 residues in the CDR3. The CDR3 bases are TGTGCCAGCAGTGAGACAGGGAATCCCTGGGGCTACACCTTC. It codes for CASSETGNPWGYTF.

V gene TRBV7-3 combines with J gene TRBJ2-2; 8 bases agree with TRBD2. J was trimmed by 6 bases and V by 4 bases; bases with no gene match: 13. The germline CDR1 and CDR2 sequences are SGHTA and FQGTGA. CDR3 size: 17 residues. Here the CDR3 DNA reads TGTGCCAGCAGCTCCCTTTCTAAGCGGGAGCGGTCCGGGGAGCTGTTTTTT. This codes for CASSSLSKRERSGELFF.